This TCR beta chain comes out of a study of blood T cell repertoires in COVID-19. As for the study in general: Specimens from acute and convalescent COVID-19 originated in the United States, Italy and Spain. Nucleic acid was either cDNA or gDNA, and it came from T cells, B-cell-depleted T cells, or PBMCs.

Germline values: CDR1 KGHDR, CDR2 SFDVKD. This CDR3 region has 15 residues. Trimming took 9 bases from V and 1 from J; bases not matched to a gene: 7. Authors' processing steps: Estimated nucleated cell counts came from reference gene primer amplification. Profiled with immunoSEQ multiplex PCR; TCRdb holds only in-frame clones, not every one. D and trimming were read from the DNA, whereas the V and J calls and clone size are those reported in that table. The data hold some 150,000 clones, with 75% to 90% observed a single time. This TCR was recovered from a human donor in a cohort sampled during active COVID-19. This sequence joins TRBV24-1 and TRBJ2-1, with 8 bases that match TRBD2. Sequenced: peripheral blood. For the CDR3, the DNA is TGTGCCACCGCCCCGGGCGGGGGGTCCTACAATGAGCAGTTCTTC. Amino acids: CATAPGGGSYNEQFF.